A selection of T cell receptor beta chains follows, all from one sample in a study of blood T cell repertoires in COVID-19. Libraries were prepared by immunoSEQ multiplex PCR; TCRdb keeps only in-frame clonotypes and omits some of them. Here the sample spans more than 75,000 clones, 70% to 90% being singletons. What was sequenced was peripheral blood. These TCRs come from a woman aged 70-85 years with acute or convalescent COVID-19. Both conserved end residues are part of each CDR3. Fields, in order: J gene, V gene, D gene, clone size, CDR3 DNA, CDR3 protein. The D gene is left open where the match is weak. Where a row states a size, it is once, few, many or the class of an expanded clone; other rows omit it.

TRBJ2-1 | TRBV6-6 | NA | NA | TGTGCCAGCACGGGCAATGAGCAGTTCTTC | CASTGNEQFF
TRBJ1-4 | TRBV11-1 | NA | NA | TGTGCCAGCAGCTTATACAGGGTTAATGAAAAACTGTTTTTT | CASSLYRVNEKLFF
TRBJ2-1 | TRBV2 | NA | NA | TGTGCCAGCAGTCCTAAGCGGACCTACAATGAGCAGTTCTTC | CASSPKRTYNEQFF
TRBJ1-2 | TRBV6-1 | NA | many | TGTGCCAGCAGTGAACCCTTTTTGGAGAACTATGGCTACACCTTC | CASSEPFLENYGYTF
TRBJ1-6 | TRBV6-5 | NA | NA | TGTGCCAGTACCCGGGCCGGGGGGACCAGATCACCCCTCCACTTT | CASTRAGGTRSPLHF
TRBJ1-3 | TRBV6-4 | NA | NA | TGTGCCAGCGGAGACACAGGGCCGAGGGATTTT | CASGDTGPRDF
TRBJ1-1 | TRBV14 | NA | NA | TGTGCCAGCAGCCAGACCCAGGGGATTAATCTGACTGAAGCTTTCTTT | CASSQTQGINLTEAFF
TRBJ1-2 | TRBV12-3/TRBV12-4 | NA | few | TGTGCCAGCAGTTTTGGCAACTATGGCTACACCTTC | CASSFGNYGYTF
TRBJ2-1 | TRBV21-1 | NA | NA | TGTGCCAGCAGGAGGGGGACTAGTTGGGATGAGCAGTTCTTC | CASRRGTSWDEQFF
TRBJ2-1 | TRBV6-1 | NA | NA | TGTGCCAGCAGTGAATACCGGTTTACTGACAATGAGCAGTTCTTC | CASSEYRFTDNEQFF
TRBJ2-3 | TRBV2 | NA | NA | TGTGCCAGCAGTGAAACGTTAGGGGGGGGCTTAAGCACAGATACGCAGTATTTT | CASSETLGGGLSTDTQYF
TRBJ2-2 | TRBV4-1 | NA | NA | TGCGCCAGCAGCCGTTCCAGGGTGGACACCGGGGAGCTGTTTTTT | CASSRSRVDTGELFF
TRBJ1-1 | TRBV5-6 | NA | NA | TGTGCCAGCACCCCAGATGGAGGGCTGAACACTGAAGCTTTCTTT | CASTPDGGLNTEAFF
TRBJ2-1 | TRBV9 | NA | NA | TGTGCCAGCAGCGCCCGTTCGCTAGCCGGCAGTGAGCAGTTCTTC | CASSARSLAGSEQFF
TRBJ1-5 | TRBV20-1 | NA | NA | TGCAGTGCTAGTGGCGGGAATCAGCCCCAGCATTTT | CSASGGNQPQHF
TRBJ2-5 | TRBV29-1 | TRBD1 | NA | TGCAGCGTTAAAGACAGGGGGCTTTCCCAAGAGACCCAGTACTTC | CSVKDRGLSQETQYF
TRBJ2-1 | TRBV7-7 | NA | few | TGTGCCAGCAGCGTACTACCTAGGTCTAGCTCCTACAATGAGCAGTTCTTC | CASSVLPRSSSYNEQFF
TRBJ2-3 | TRBV5-6 | NA | NA | TGTGCCAGCAGTCCTACAGGGTTTGTAGCAGATACGCAGTATTTT | CASSPTGFVADTQYF
TRBJ1-2 | TRBV7-2 | NA | NA | TGTGCCAGCAGCTTCTCTCAGGGCTATGGCTACACCTTC | CASSFSQGYGYTF
TRBJ2-3 | TRBV19 | NA | few | TGTGCCAGTAGTATAGATCCCCGAGCCACAGATACGCAGTATTTT | CASSIDPRATDTQYF
TRBJ1-4 | TRBV28 | NA | NA | TGTGCCAGCGGGGGGGTACAGGGAGGTGAAAAACTGTTTTTT | CASGGVQGGEKLFF
TRBJ2-1 | TRBV6-2/TRBV6-3 | NA | NA | TGTGCCAGCAGTTGGAGTTCGACAGCCTCCTACAATGAGCAGTTCTTC | CASSWSSTASYNEQFF
TRBJ2-1 | TRBV19 | NA | NA | TGTGCCAGTAGTATAGACGTTAGCTCCTACAATGAGCAGTTCTTC | CASSIDVSSYNEQFF
TRBJ2-1 | TRBV4-1 | TRBD1 | NA | TGCGCCAGCAGCCAAGAACTACAGGGGTGGGCCTACAATGAGCAGTTCTTC | CASSQELQGWAYNEQFF
TRBJ1-1 | TRBV10-2 | NA | NA | TGCGCCAGCAGTGAAGGGGGTTTAGCTGAAGCTTTCTTT | CASSEGGLAEAFF
TRBJ1-6 | TRBV5-1 | NA | NA | TGCGCCAGCAGCCATGACTACATCTATAATTCACCCCTCCACTTT | CASSHDYIYNSPLHF
TRBJ1-3 | TRBV11-2 | TRBD1 | NA | TGTGCCAGCAGCTTCGACAGGGGGTACGGAAACACCATATATTTT | CASSFDRGYGNTIYF
TRBJ2-5 | TRBV24-1 | TRBD2 | NA | TGTGCCACCAGTGGGGGAACGGGGGGGGCGTCTCAGACCCAGTACTTC | CATSGGTGGASQTQYF
TRBJ2-3 | TRBV5-4 | NA | NA | TGTGCCAGCAGCTTGGGACAGACCCGCACAGATACGCAGTATTTT | CASSLGQTRTDTQYF
TRBJ1-2 | TRBV4-3 | TRBD1 | NA | TGCGCCAGCAGCCAAGATTTAAGACAGGGAGGCTATGGCTACACCTTC | CASSQDLRQGGYGYTF
TRBJ2-2 | TRBV10-3 | NA | few | TGTGCCATCAGAGGAGAGAGTCCGAACACCGGGGAGCTGTTTTTT | CAIRGESPNTGELFF
TRBJ1-1 | TRBV24-1 | NA | NA | TGTGCCACCAGAGCGGAGGGCGGCTCGAACACTGAAGCTTTCTTT | CATRAEGGSNTEAFF